The source of this T cell receptor (beta chain) is a study of regulatory T cells in long-lasting Graves disease (dated by TCRdb to the early 2020s). About the full investigation: Newly diagnosed Graves' disease patients had taken antithyroid drugs for less than 3 months. Peripheral blood TCR sequencing and RNA sequencing compared persistent Graves' disease patients with newly diagnosed Graves' disease patients. The study was registered as a clinical trial and conducted in China. A total of some 35 samples underwent TCR sequencing, from some 13 patients with persistent Graves' disease and 20 patients with newly diagnosed Graves' disease.

General conclusions and limits of the study: Persistent patients shared more public clonotypes among themselves (around 3,000) than newly diagnosed patients did (about 970). Lower TCR Shannon entropy and fewer highly expanded clones were observed in persistent Graves' disease patients than in newly diagnosed patients, which suggested clonal expansion. The authors acknowledged the small sample size as a limitation that may reduce accuracy. TRBV28, TRBJ1-2 and TRBJ2-5 were preferentially used in persistent disease, while TRBV20-1 and TRBJ2-1 were favored in newly diagnosed disease. The study examined only peripheral blood because the primary lesion, thyroid tissue, could not be accessed. Sequencing and analysis were limited to the TCR beta chain.

The sample's time point label is to be understood as: newly diagnosed GD, antithyroid drugs for less than 3 months. For both TCR sequencing and RNA sequencing, RNA was extracted from PBMCs using TRIzol. The diagnosis of Graves' disease followed American Thyroid Association guidelines. Patients were recruited from an endocrinology department in Xi'an, China. From each patient, 8 to 10 milliliters of peripheral blood was collected into an EDTA anticoagulant tube. Ficoll Paque Plus density gradient separation was used to isolate PBMCs, and no additional T cell sorting was done. An Agilent 2100 Bioanalyzer and agarose gel were used to check RNA quality, while a NanoDrop 2000 measured RNA concentration. Receptor amplification or capture employed multiplex PCR. This sample was sequenced with an Illumina HiSeq 4000. CDR3 regions were amplified by Arm-PCR with iRepertoire HTBI primers to construct TCR beta libraries. PCR products were gel purified before sequencing. The source study handled its data this way. A total of 60 to 80 TRBV and 14 TRBJ segments were identified across samples and were used for gene usage analysis of CDR3 amino acid clonotypes. COPE and FqMerger were used to merge filtered high-quality paired reads into contigs. BLAST was used to align contigs to IMGT TRBV, TRBD and TRBJ reference genes, with CDR3 defined following IMGT. Highly expanded clones were defined as clonotypes with a frequency above 0.1%. Shannon entropy served as the measure of repertoire diversity, while the Gini coefficient captured V-J evenness. A clonotype was considered public if more than one individual shared it. TCRdb trimmed public reads at Q25 via fastp, called clones via MiXCR and kept in-frame beta chains. Every CDR3 protein is listed once, alongside the most common genes and DNA of its rows. TCRdb's processing, not the study's, gives the V and J calls here. Here the sample has over 300,000 distinct CDR3 sequences; 15% to 19% occur a single time. Of the sample, 22% falls within the top ten clones.

The CDR3 holds 15 amino acids from the cysteine to the phenylalanine. CDR3 DNA is the only sequence kept; it has 45 bases, read in frame from the first base. For CDR1 and CDR2, the germline V gene (reference sequence) lists SEHNR and FQNEAQ. Trimming at the junction amounts to 0 bases on V and 6 bases on J, and the germline ends lie 14 bases apart. The sample holds many counts of this clonotype. What this receptor recognizes is not known. Base qualities are not recorded, but no much larger clone differs from it by a single base. The receptor chain draws on TRBV7-9 and TRBJ1-2, with TRBD1 perhaps the D gene, on 5 matching bases. This specimen was peripheral blood mononuclear cells (PBMCs), taken at new diagnosis, from a patient treated with antithyroid drugs. The sequence was collected from a female donor with Graves disease. The bases read TGTGCCAGCAGCTTAGCCAAGACAGTGGAGGATGGCTACACCTTC. Its protein reads: CASSLAKTVEDGYTF.